This T cell receptor beta chain was documented in a study of T cells in Graves' hyperthyroidism and ophthalmopathy. This clonotype has just a few counts. Its antigen is unidentified. Study-wide results and limits: A model of 13 V-J pairs discriminated ophthalmopathy from stable hyperthyroidism.

V was shortened by 4 bases and J by 5 bases, with 16 bases between the two germline ends. The CDR3 runs 15 residues. Germline loops: CDR1 SGHDN, CDR2 FVKESK. Absence of ophthalmopathy progression within 18 months defined stable Graves' hyperthyroidism. Every diagnosis used clinical symptoms, serum thyroxine and TRAb, thyroid ultrasound and orbital computed tomography. Amplification targeted TCR beta CDR3 regions from RNA transcripts. TCR CDR3 regions were first amplified by RT-PCR with HTBI primers. Each CDR3 protein is one row after TCRdb ran MiXCR on the multiplex PCR reads. The sample lists over 450,000 distinct CDR3 sequences, roughly 14% seen once, with 15% to 20% in the top ten.

The chain joins TRBV14 to TRBJ2-3, with D tentatively TRBD2 (6 bases). This TCR was sampled from a woman between 18 and 30 years old with Graves' hyperthyroidism. Specimen: blood. In DNA, the CDR3 is TGTGCCAGCAGCCGAACGCGGCCTAGCGAAGATACGCAGTATTTT. As protein: CASSRTRPSEDTQYF.